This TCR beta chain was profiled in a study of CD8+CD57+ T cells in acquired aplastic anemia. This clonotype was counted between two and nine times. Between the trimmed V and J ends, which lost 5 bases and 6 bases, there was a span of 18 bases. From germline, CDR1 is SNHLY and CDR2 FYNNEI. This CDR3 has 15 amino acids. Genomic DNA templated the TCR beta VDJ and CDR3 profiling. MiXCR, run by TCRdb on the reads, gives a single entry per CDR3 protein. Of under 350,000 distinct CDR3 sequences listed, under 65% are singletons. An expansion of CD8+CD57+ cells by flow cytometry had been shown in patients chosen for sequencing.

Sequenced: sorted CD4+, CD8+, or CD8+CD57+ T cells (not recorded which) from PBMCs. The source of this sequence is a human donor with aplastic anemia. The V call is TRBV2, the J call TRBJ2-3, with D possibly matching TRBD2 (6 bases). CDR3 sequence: CASSWSGDLGDTQYF. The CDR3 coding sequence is TGTGCCAGCAGTTGGTCGGGAGACCTGGGCGATACGCAGTATTTT. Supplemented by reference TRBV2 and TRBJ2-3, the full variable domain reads EPEVTQTPSHQVTQMGQEVILRCVPISNHLYFYWYRQILGQKVEFLVSFYNNEISEKSEIFDDQFSVERPDGSNFTLKIRSTKLEDSAMYFCASSWSGDLGDTQYFGPGTRLTVL.